The 22 T cell receptor beta chains in this list originate from one sample, sequenced in a study of CD8 T cell repertoires and HIV-1 epitope variants. Generated by immunoSEQ multiplex PCR, the TCRdb table keeps only in-frame clones and is missing some. The sample has under 100,000 clones; 70% to 75% are singletons. The sequencing input was uncultured baseline CD8+ T cells from peripheral blood mononuclear cells (PBMCs). The receptors here all came from a male donor with HIV.

The V call is TRBV6-6, the J call TRBJ1-1; D gene ambiguous. Germline lookup yields CDR1 MNHNY and CDR2 SVGAGI (reference sequence). CDR3 size: 16 residues. With 0 bases removed from V and 7 bases from J, the gap between germline ends came to 18 bases. The CDR3 coding sequence is TGTGCCAGCAGTTACTCGGGAGGTGGGTTTGGTGGTGAAGCTTTCTTT. This codes for CASSYSGGGFGGEAFF.

The V call is TRBV12-2, the J call TRBJ2-1; TRBD2, as called in the table, went unchecked against the DNA. TRBV12-2 is an annotated pseudogene. The CDR3 totals 15 residues. The CDR3 sequence is CARLGERVGNNEQFF. The DNA for the CDR3 is TGTGCCCGGCTGGGGGAGCGGGTGGGGAACAATGAGCAGTTCTTC.

This clone was recorded a few times. The V call is TRBV29-1, the J call TRBJ1-1, with D unresolved. Per germline, CDR1 SQVTM and CDR2 ANQGSEA. V lost 4 bases to trimming and J lost 0 bases, with 6 bases between them. This CDR3 comprises 12 residues. Here the CDR3 reads CSVVKMNTEAFF. CDR3 DNA sequence: TGCAGCGTTGTTAAGATGAACACTGAAGCTTTCTTT.

This sequence joins TRBV7-7 and TRBJ2-1, with D possibly being TRBD2 (6 bases). CDR3 length equals 14 residues. The germline V and J ends were trimmed by 0 bases and 5 bases, with 8 bases remaining between them. The germline CDR1 and CDR2 sequences are SSHAT and FNYEAQ (reference sequence). Here the CDR3 DNA reads TGTGCCAGCAGCTTAGCGAGGACTAACAATGAGCAGTTCTTC. Residues: CASSLARTNNEQFF. Based on the CDR3 plus reference TRBV7-7 and TRBJ2-1, the full variable domain is GAGVSQSPRYKVTKRGQDVTLRCDPISSHATLYWYQQALGQGPEFLTYFNYEAQPDKSGLPSDRFSAERPEGSISTLTIQRTEQRDSAMYRCASSLARTNNEQFFGPGTRLTVL.

At least ten counts were recorded for this clone. The gene calls are TRBV6-5 and TRBJ2-7, with a weak D call TRBD2 (6 bases). Trimming removed 2 bases at V and 1 base at J, with 12 bases between. This CDR3 spans 15 amino acids. Looked up from germline, CDR1 is MNHEY and CDR2 is SVGAGI. The CDR3 nucleotides are TGTGCCAGCAGTTACGGTCGGGGGTGGTCCTACGAGCAGTACTTC. Protein: CASSYGRGWSYEQYF.

The chain uses TRBV30 and TRBJ2-3; 12 nucleotides agree with TRBD2. Unmatched junction bases numbered 4, after V lost 2 bases and J lost 4 bases. Germline assignment: CDR1 GTSNPN and CDR2 SVGIG (reference sequence). This CDR3 contains 15 residues. The CDR3 loop reads CAWSLTSGGPDTQYF. DNA for the CDR3: TGTGCCTGGAGTCTGACTAGCGGGGGTCCAGATACGCAGTATTTT. Drawing the rest from reference TRBV30 and TRBJ2-3, the complete variable domain is SQTIHQWPATLVQPVGSPLSLECTVEGTSNPNLYWYRQAAGRGLQLLFYSVGIGQISSEVPQNLSASRPQDRQFILSSKKLLLSDSGFYLCAWSLTSGGPDTQYFGPGTRLTVL.

The chain links TRBV11-1 to TRBJ2-3; no firm D call. Per the germline V gene, CDR1 is SGHAT and CDR2 is FQDESV (reference sequence). The CDR3 loop spans 13 amino acids. V was clipped by 4 bases and J by 2 bases, with 7 bases between them. The CDR3 sequence is CASSSNPTDTQYF. CDR3 nucleotides: TGTGCCAGCAGCTCGAACCCCACAGATACGCAGTATTTT.

There are many counts of this clone. The chain is built from TRBV6-5 and TRBJ1-2, with D perhaps TRBD1 (5 bases). The V gene's germline CDR1 is MNHEY and CDR2 SVGAGI. V shed 6 bases and J shed 2 bases, with 10 bases lying between them. This CDR3 region has 13 residues. This chain's CDR3 is CASSLTGNYGYTF. The CDR3 nucleotides are TGTGCCAGCAGCCTCACAGGAAACTATGGCTACACCTTC.

The table lists this clone with a few counts. The same CDR3 arises from other DNA sequences in this sample as well. The chain links TRBV2 to TRBJ2-3; TRBD2 aligns across 12 bases. Germline CDR1 and CDR2: SNHLY and FYNNEI. The CDR3 runs 16 residues. V was pared by 4 bases and J by 1 base, with 3 bases of the junction left unmatched. The CDR3 region is CASSVRTSGGTDTQYF. DNA of the CDR3: TGTGCCAGCAGTGTCCGGACTAGCGGGGGCACAGATACGCAGTATTTT.

This chain connects TRBV14 to TRBJ2-2; 8 bases map to TRBD2. Looked up from germline, CDR1 is SGHDN and CDR2 is FVKESK. The CDR3 consists of 13 residues. V lost 4 bases to trimming and J lost 7 bases; unmatched junction nucleotides: 2. The CDR3 loop reads CASSPGTSGELFF. The DNA for the CDR3 is TGTGCCAGCAGCCCAGGGACTAGCGGGGAGCTGTTTTTT.

Turning to this clone: A much larger clone lies one base from this, so it may be a read error. This sample includes further DNA sequences coding for the same CDR3. The chain has TRBV4-1 and TRBJ1-6; D is perhaps TRBD1 (5 bases). With 4 bases removed from V and 10 bases from J, the gap between germline ends came to 17 bases. Germline V lookup: CDR1 MGHRA, CDR2 YSYEKL. This CDR3 comprises 15 residues. Here the CDR3 DNA reads TGCGCCAGCAGCCTCAGCTCTGGGGCCAACTCACCCCTCCACTTT. Its translation: CASSLSSGANSPLHF.

The chain recombines TRBV7-2 with TRBJ1-2; TRBD1 might be the D (5 bases). V was cut by 4 bases and J by 3 bases, with 9 bases left in between. In germline, CDR1 is SGHTA, CDR2 FQGNSA. CDR3 length equals 13 residues. The CDR3 loop is CASSSPGDYGYTF. CDR3 coding DNA: TGTGCCAGCAGCTCCCCGGGGGACTATGGCTACACCTTC.

J is TRBJ2-3 and V is TRBV30; 13 bases map to TRBD2. The CDR3 extends over 14 amino acids. Trimming at V came to 3 bases and at J to 13 bases, leaving 10 bases not matched to a gene. Germline values: CDR1 GTSNPN, CDR2 SVGIG (reference sequence). The CDR3 region is CAWSSGLAGSQEYF. CDR3 DNA: TGTGCCTGGAGCTCGGGACTAGCGGGGTCCCAGGAGTATTTT.

The chain combines TRBV6-5 with TRBJ1-6, with a weak D call TRBD1 (6 bases). Trimming removed 7 bases at V and 7 bases at J, with 11 bases between. CDR1 and CDR2 from the germline V gene are MNHEY and SVGAGI. This CDR3 spans 13 amino acids. This chain's CDR3 is CASKPGANSPLHF. As DNA, the CDR3 is TGTGCCAGCAAGCCAGGGGCAAATTCACCCCTCCACTTT.

This clone was picked up one time. The chain carries TRBV28 and TRBJ2-7; 7 bases are shared with TRBD2. The CDR3 contains 18 residues. Germline CDR1 MDHEN, CDR2 SYDVKM. Trimming removed 4 bases from V and 2 bases from J; junction bases left unmatched: 17. The CDR3: CASSSLTSSRELPYEQYF. The CDR3 bases are TGTGCCAGCAGTTCCCTTACCTCCTCGCGGGAGTTACCCTACGAGCAGTACTTC.

The V and J genes are TRBV10-3 and TRBJ2-7, with TRBD1 as a possible D gene (7 bases). This CDR3 has 15 amino acids. The germline gives CDR1 ENHRY, CDR2 SYGVKD. Trimming cost V 6 bases and J 6 bases, with 21 bases left between them. The CDR3 loop is CAISDRGTVLGEQYF. CDR3 in DNA: TGTGCCATCAGCGATCGGGGGACAGTACTTGGCGAGCAGTACTTC.

The gene calls are TRBV10-1 and TRBJ2-7, with a tentative D call TRBD1 (5 bases). CDR3 length equals 15 residues. The V gene's germline CDR1 is WNHNN and CDR2 SYGVQD (reference sequence). V was clipped by 6 bases and J by 4 bases, with 19 bases between them. The chain's CDR3 is CASSPRATETYEQYF. DNA for the CDR3: TGCGCCAGCAGCCCCCGGGCGACAGAGACATACGAGCAGTACTTC.

The genes are TRBV5-6 and TRBJ1-2; 7 nucleotides agree with TRBD1. This CDR3 has 15 amino acids. V lost 5 bases, J lost 2 bases, and 9 bases stayed unmatched. Per the germline V gene, CDR1 is SGHDT and CDR2 is YYEEEE. The CDR3 reads CASSDRVWINYGYTF. The CDR3 DNA follows: TGTGCCAGCAGTGACAGGGTGTGGATAAACTATGGCTACACCTTC.

The chain couples TRBV6-4 to TRBJ1-2; D remains ambiguous. The CDR3 runs 13 residues. Per germline, CDR1 MRHNA and CDR2 SNTAGT. V was cut by 0 bases and J by 2 bases, with 4 bases left in between. Written as DNA, the CDR3 is TGTGCCAGCAGTGACTCGACAAACTATGGCTACACCTTC. This sequence encodes CASSDSTNYGYTF.

V is TRBV15 and J is TRBJ1-2, with TRBD1 as a possible D gene (6 bases). This CDR3 spans 15 amino acids. Germline assignment: CDR1 LNHNV and CDR2 YYDKDF (reference sequence). Trimming stripped 4 bases from V and 0 bases from J, with 12 bases between. The CDR3 region is CATSIRGGTNYGYTF. Written as DNA, the CDR3 is TGTGCCACCAGCATCAGGGGAGGAACTAACTATGGCTACACCTTC.

J is TRBJ2-4 and V is TRBV5-1, with 9 bases matching TRBD1. V lost 0 bases and J lost 6; bases outside the gene matches: 1. Germline values: CDR1 SGHRS, CDR2 YFSETQ. The CDR3 is 14 residues long. In nucleotides, the CDR3 is TGCGCCAGCAGCTTGGAGGGACAGGGAAACATTCAGTACTTC. Amino acid sequence: CASSLEGQGNIQYF. Full variable domain (rest looked up from reference TRBV5-1 and TRBJ2-4): KAGVTQTPRYLIKTRGQQVTLSCSPISGHRSVSWYQQTPGQGLQFLFEYFSETQRNKGNFPGRFSGRQFSNSRSEMNVSTLELGDSALYLCASSLEGQGNIQYFGAGTRLSVL.

This chain connects TRBV5-8 to TRBJ2-3; 9 bases match TRBD1. The V gene's germline CDR1 is SGHTS and CDR2 YDEGEE. CDR3 size: 16 residues. The junction had 9 bases not matched to a gene; V was cut back by 5 bases and J by 2 bases. CDR3 in DNA: TGTGCCAGCAGTTCGGGGACAGGGCAAAACACAGATACGCAGTATTTT. It encodes CASSSGTGQNTDTQYF. The full variable domain, in which reference TRBV5-8 and TRBJ2-3 provide the parts outside the CDR3, is EAGVTQSPTHLIKTRGQQATLRCSPISGHTSVYWYQQALGLGLQFLLWYDEGEERNRGNFPPRFSGRQFPNYSSELNVNALELEDSALYLCASSSGTGQNTDTQYFGPGTRLTVL.